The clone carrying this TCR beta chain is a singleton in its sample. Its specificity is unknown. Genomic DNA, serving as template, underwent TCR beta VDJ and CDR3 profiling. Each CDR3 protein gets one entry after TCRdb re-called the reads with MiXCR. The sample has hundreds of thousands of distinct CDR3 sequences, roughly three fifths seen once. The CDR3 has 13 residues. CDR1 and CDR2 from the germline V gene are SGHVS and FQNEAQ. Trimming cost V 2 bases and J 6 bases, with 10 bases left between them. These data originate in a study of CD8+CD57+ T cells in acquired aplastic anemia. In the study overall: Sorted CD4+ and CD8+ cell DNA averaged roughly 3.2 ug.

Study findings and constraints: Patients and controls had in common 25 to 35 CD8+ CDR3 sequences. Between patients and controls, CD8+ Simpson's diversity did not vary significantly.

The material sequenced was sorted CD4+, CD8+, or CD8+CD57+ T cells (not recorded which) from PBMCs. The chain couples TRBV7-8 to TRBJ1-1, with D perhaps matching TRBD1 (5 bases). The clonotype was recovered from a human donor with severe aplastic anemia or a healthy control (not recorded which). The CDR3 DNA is TGTGCCAGCAGCTTATTCAGGGTGGCTGAAGCTTTCTTT. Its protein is CASSLFRVAEAFF. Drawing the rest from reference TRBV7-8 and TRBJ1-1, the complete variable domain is GAGVSQSPRYKVAKRGQDVALRCDPISGHVSLFWYQQALGQGPEFLTYFQNEAQLDKSGLPSDRFFAERPEGSVSTLKIQRTQQEDSAVYLCASSLFRVAEAFFGQGTRLTVV.